This T cell receptor (beta chain) originates from a study of PD-1 blockade in classical Hodgkin lymphoma. Whole-study results and caveats: It was among complete responders that baseline diversity resembled that of newly diagnosed patients.

On this clone itself: The antigen is unknown.

Libraries were prepared by immunoSEQ multiplex PCR; TCRdb keeps only in-frame clonotypes and omits some of them. The table includes 13,000 to 15,000 clones, around nine tenths detected once. Time point of the sample: cycle 4 day 1 (C4D1), after 5 to 7 weeks of nivolumab. Brentuximab vedotin exposure varied, and every patient relapsed after autologous stem cell transplantation. After thawing, PBMCs were subjected to magnetic negative selection to isolate CD8+ T cells. The germline CDR1 and CDR2 sequences are SGHTA and FQGNSA. Trimming cost V 1 base and J 0 bases; bases outside gene matches: 3. This CDR3 spans 15 amino acids.

The origin of this receptor is a human donor with classical Hodgkin lymphoma. This sample comprised CD8+ T cells from blood, obtained before the fourth cycle of nivolumab. V and J are TRBV7-2 and TRBJ2-7, with 7 bases matching TRBD2. CDR3 sequence (DNA): TGTACCAGCAGCTTAGGCGGGAGCCCCTCCTACGAGCAGTACTTC. This gives the protein CTSSLGGSPSYEQYF.